These T cell receptor beta chains were read from a single sample in a study of cytomegalovirus exposure and HLA in healthy donors. Some clones are missing from TCRdb's copy, which holds only in-frame ones; the method was immunoSEQ multiplex PCR. Found here are tens of thousands of clones, about 94% of them singletons; the top ten hold approximately 2.1%. The sample taken for sequencing was PBMCs. These receptors were obtained from a woman between 18 and 30 years old in good health and CMV-seronegative. Each CDR3 is given with its conserved first and last residue. D genes are given only for firm matches.

j_call d_call v_call cdr3_aa cdr3_nt
TRBJ1-5 . TRBV19 CASSIASRPQHF TGTGCCAGTAGTATAGCCTCCCGGCCCCAGCATTTT
TRBJ1-1 TRBD1 TRBV11-2 CASSFTGGGLRDTEAFF TGTGCCAGCAGCTTCACAGGGGGAGGTTTACGGGACACTGAAGCTTTCTTT
TRBJ1-3 . TRBV10-3 CATTTASGNTIYF TGTGCCACTACGACAGCCTCTGGAAACACCATATATTTT
TRBJ2-3 TRBD2 TRBV7-9 CASSQRGGDTDTQYF TGTGCCAGCAGCCAGCGGGGGGGAGACACAGATACGCAGTATTTT
TRBJ2-1 TRBD2 TRBV14 CASSELAGGSNEQFF TGTGCCAGCAGCGAACTAGCGGGGGGATCCAATGAGCAGTTCTTC
TRBJ2-1 TRBD1 TRBV29-1 CSVGQGYEQFF TGCAGCGTTGGACAGGGGTACGAGCAGTTCTTC
TRBJ2-7 . TRBV20-1 CSARQTYEQYF TGCAGTGCTAGACAGACCTACGAGCAGTACTTC
TRBJ1-4 . TRBV19 CASSILQGLGEKLFF TGTGCCAGTAGTATACTACAGGGTTTAGGGGAAAAACTGTTTTTT
TRBJ2-1 TRBD2 TRBV27 CASNPGGYNEQFF TGTGCCAGCAACCCGGGAGGATACAATGAGCAGTTCTTC
TRBJ2-7 TRBD1 TRBV11-1 CASSPYRGPAYEQYF TGTGCCAGCAGCCCGTACAGGGGACCTGCCTACGAGCAGTACTTC
TRBJ2-3 TRBD1 TRBV10-3 CAISTGASTDTQYF TGTGCCATCAGTACAGGGGCTAGCACAGATACGCAGTATTTT
TRBJ1-4 TRBD1 TRBV28 CASSPTPGQGWVLFF TGTGCCAGCAGCCCTACTCCGGGACAGGGTTGGGTACTGTTTTTT
TRBJ2-2 . TRBV30 CAWSVSDRDTGELFF TGTGCCTGGAGTGTCTCGGACAGAGACACCGGGGAGCTGTTTTTT
TRBJ2-2 . TRBV2 CASNRDIDPGELFF TGTGCCAGCAACCGGGACATAGATCCCGGGGAGCTGTTTTTT
TRBJ2-7 . TRBV5-6 CASSVKPALSSYEQYF TGTGCCAGCAGCGTCAAGCCCGCCCTCTCCTCCTACGAGCAGTACTTC
TRBJ1-1 . TRBV30 CAWSSEAGNTEAFF TGTGCCTGGAGTTCGGAAGCGGGGAACACTGAAGCTTTCTTT
TRBJ2-5 TRBD1 TRBV29-1 CSATRPRGLMETQYF TGCAGCGCGACCCGACCCAGGGGGCTAATGGAGACCCAGTACTTC
TRBJ2-5 TRBD1 TRBV2 CAGDRGQETQYF TGTGCCGGAGACAGGGGCCAAGAGACCCAGTACTTC
TRBJ2-7 . TRBV19 CASSMGPGPYEQYF TGTGCCAGTAGTATGGGCCCTGGTCCCTACGAGCAGTACTTC